The present T cell receptor (beta chain) was sequenced within a study of control samples from healthy donors and cancer patients. The ends were cut back, 1 base at V and 7 bases at J, with 20 bases in the middle. There are 17 residues in the CDR3. CDR1 is SGHDN and CDR2 is FVKESK in the germline V gene. Produced via immunoSEQ multiplex PCR; TCRdb's table is partial and in-frame only. The sample includes 120,000 or so clones, roughly 92% of them seen just once. Sequenced sample: PBMCs. The gene calls are TRBV14 and TRBJ2-1; weak D call: TRBD1 (6 bases). The receptor comes from a man older than 75 with head and neck cancer. The CDR3 DNA follows: TGTGCCAGCAGCCAAGGGCGAAGGGGGAGACGAAAAAATGAGCAGTTCTTC. This gives the protein CASSQGRRGRRKNEQFF.